The present T cell receptor (beta chain) was sequenced within a study of blood T cell repertoires in COVID-19. Trimming shortened V by 4 bases and J by 3 bases, and 20 bases separated the two germline ends. Germline lookup yields CDR1 SGHRS and CDR2 YFSETQ. The CDR3 has 17 amino acids. The repertoire was sequenced with immunoSEQ multiplex PCR; TCRdb's copy has only in-frame clones and lacks some. There are some 200,000 clones in the sample; roughly 87% occur only once, and approximately 12% lies in the top ten. The sequence derives from a young woman who had recovered from COVID-19. The sequencing sample was made of peripheral blood. The V call is TRBV5-1, the J call TRBJ2-1; D gene ambiguous. The CDR3 loop reads CASSPNPTVTYYNEQFF. The CDR3 DNA follows: TGCGCCAGCAGCCCGAACCCTACAGTTACCTACTACAATGAGCAGTTCTTC.